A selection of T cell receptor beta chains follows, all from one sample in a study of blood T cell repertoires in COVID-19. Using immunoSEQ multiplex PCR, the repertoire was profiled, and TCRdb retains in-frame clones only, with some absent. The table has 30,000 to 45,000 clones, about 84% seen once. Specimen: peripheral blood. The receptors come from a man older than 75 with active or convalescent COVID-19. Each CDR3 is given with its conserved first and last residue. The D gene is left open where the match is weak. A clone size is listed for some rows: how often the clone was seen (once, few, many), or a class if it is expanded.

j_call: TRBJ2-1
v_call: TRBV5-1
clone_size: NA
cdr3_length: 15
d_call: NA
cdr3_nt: TGCGCCAGCAGCTTGGGGACATCCGCTTTTGTGGAGCAGTTCTTC
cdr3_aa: CASSLGTSAFVEQFF

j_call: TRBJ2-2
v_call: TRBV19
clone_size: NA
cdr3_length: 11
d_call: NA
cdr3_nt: TGTGCCAGTAATTTCGGCGGGGAGCTGTTTTTT
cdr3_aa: CASNFGGELFF

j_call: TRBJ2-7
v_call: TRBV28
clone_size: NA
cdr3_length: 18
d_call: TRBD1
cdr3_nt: TGTGCCAGCAGTTCTCTCCGGGACAGGGTCAATCGGGGTTGGGAGCAGTACTTC
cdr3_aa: CASSSLRDRVNRGWEQYF

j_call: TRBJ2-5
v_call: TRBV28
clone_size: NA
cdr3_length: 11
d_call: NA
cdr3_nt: TGTGCCAGCAGTCTCCAAGAGACCCAGTACTTC
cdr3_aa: CASSLQETQYF

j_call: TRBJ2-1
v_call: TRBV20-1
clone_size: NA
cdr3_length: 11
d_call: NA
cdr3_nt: TGCAGTGCTATGGCTGCGGAGGGGCAGTTCTTC
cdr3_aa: CSAMAAEGQFF

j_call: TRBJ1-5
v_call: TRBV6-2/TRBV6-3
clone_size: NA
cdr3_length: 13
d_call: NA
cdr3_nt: TGTGCCAGCAGTTACGGCTGGGCTCAGCCCCAGCATTTT
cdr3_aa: CASSYGWAQPQHF

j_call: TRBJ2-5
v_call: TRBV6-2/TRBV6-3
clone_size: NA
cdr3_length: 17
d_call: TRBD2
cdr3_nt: TGTGCCAGCAGTGCTTACCCTAGCGGGGGCCGACAAGAGACCCAGTACTTC
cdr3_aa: CASSAYPSGGRQETQYF

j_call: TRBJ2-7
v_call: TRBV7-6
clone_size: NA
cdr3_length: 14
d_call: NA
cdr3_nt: TGTGCCAGCAGCTTAGGGGGGACAATCTACGAGCAGTACTTC
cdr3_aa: CASSLGGTIYEQYF

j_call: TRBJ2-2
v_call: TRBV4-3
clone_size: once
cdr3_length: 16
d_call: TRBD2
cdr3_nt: TGCGCCAGCAGCCGACTAGCGGGAGCTGACACCGGGGAGCTGTTTTTT
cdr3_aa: CASSRLAGADTGELFF

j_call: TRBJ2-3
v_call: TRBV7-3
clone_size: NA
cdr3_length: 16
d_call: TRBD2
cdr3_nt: TGTGCCAGCAGCCCATTGGGGCGGGAGGCCGAAGGTACGCAGTATTTT
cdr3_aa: CASSPLGREAEGTQYF

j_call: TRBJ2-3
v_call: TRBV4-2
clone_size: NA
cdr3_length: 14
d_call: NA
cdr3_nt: TGTGCCAGCAGCCAAGGGGGGGACACAGATACGCAGTATTTT
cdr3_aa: CASSQGGDTDTQYF

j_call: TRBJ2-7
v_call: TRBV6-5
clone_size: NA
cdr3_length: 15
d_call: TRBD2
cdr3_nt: TGTGCCAGCAGTTACGGGCTAGCGGCGCCCTACGAGCAGTACTTC
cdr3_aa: CASSYGLAAPYEQYF

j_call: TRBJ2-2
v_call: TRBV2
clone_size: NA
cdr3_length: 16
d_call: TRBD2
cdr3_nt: TGTGCCAGCAGGCCCGGACTAGCGGAGAACACCGGGGAGCTGTTTTTT
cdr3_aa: CASRPGLAENTGELFF

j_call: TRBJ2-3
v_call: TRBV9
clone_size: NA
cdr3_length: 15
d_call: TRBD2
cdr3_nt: TGTGCCAGCAGCCGACTAGCGGGGGGGACAGATACGCAGTATTTT
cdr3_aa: CASSRLAGGTDTQYF

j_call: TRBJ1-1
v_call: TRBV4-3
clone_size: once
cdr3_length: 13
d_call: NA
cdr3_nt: TGCGCCAGCAGCTGGGACTCGTACACTGAAGCTTTCTTT
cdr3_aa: CASSWDSYTEAFF

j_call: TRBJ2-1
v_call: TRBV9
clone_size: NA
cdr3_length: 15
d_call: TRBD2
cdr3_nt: TGTGCCAGCAGCCCTAGGACTAGCGGCTACAATGAGCAGTTCTTC
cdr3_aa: CASSPRTSGYNEQFF

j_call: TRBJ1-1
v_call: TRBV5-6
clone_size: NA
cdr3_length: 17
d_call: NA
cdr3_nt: TGTGCCAGCAGCTTGGGACAGGCAGAGTTTCTGAACACTGAAGCTTTCTTT
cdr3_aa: CASSLGQAEFLNTEAFF

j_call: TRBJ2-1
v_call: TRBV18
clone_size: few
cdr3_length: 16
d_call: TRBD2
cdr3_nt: TGTGCCAGCTCACCTGCGACTAGCTGGGGTCACAATCGACAGTTCTTC
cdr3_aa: CASSPATSWGHNRQFF

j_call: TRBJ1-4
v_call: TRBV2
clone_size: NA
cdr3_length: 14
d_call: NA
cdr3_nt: TGTGCCAGCAGGGGAACAGGCCCTAATGAAAAACTGTTTTTT
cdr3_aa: CASRGTGPNEKLFF

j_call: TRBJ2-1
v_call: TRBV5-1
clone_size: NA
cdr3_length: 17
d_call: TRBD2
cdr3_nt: TGCGCCAGCAGCTCTTGGACTAGCGGGGCGACCCTCAATGAGCAGTTCTTC
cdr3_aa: CASSSWTSGATLNEQFF

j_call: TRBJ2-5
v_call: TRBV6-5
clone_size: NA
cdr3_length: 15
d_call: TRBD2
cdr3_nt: TGTGCCAGCAGTCTGACTAGCGGGGGTTTGGAGACCCAGTACTTC
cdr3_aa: CASSLTSGGLETQYF

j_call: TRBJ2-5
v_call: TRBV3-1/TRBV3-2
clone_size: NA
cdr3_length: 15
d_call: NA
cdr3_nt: TGTGCCAGCAGCCCCCTAGGGGGGGGCCAAGAGACCCAGTACTTC
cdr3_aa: CASSPLGGGQETQYF

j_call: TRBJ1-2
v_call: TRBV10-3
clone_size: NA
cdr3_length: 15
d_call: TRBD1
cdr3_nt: TGTGCCATCAGTGTCGGGACAGGGGGCTTACGGGGCTACACCTTC
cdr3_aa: CAISVGTGGLRGYTF

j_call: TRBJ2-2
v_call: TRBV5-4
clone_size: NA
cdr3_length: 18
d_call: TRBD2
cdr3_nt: TGTGCCAGCAGCTTCCCCGGCAAGCGGGGCGCGAACACCGGGGAGCTGTTTTTT
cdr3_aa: CASSFPGKRGANTGELFF

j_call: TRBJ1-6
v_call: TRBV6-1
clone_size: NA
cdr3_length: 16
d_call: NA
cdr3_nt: TGTGCCAGCAGTGAAGTCGGGGGTCTTGGGAATTCACCCCTCCACTTT
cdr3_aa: CASSEVGGLGNSPLHF

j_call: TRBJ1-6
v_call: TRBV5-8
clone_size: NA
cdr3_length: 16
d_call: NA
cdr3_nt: TGTGCCAGCAGATACACGCGGAGCTCTAGGAATTCACCCCTCCACTTT
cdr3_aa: CASRYTRSSRNSPLHF

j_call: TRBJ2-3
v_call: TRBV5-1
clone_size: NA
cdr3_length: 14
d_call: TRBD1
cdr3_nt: TGCGCCAGCTCGACAGGGGGCAGCGGGACTACGCAGTATTTT
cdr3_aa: CASSTGGSGTTQYF

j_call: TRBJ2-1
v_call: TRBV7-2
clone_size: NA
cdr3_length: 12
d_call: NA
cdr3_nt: TGTGCCAGCCTACTACTAGCTAGTGAGCAGTTCTTC
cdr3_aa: CASLLLASEQFF

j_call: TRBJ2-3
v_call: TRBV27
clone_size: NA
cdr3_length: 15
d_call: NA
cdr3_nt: TGTGCCAGCGGCCCGAGACGGGGGAGTACAGATACGCAGTATTTT
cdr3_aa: CASGPRRGSTDTQYF

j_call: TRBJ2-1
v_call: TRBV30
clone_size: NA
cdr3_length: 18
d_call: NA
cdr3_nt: TGTGCCTGGAGTGTACTTACCTCCCCGGGTTACGACTACAATGAGCAGTTCTTC
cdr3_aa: CAWSVLTSPGYDYNEQFF

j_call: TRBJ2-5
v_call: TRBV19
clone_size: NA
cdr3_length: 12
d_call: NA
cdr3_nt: TGTGCCAGTAGTACGACAGCTCCAACCCAGTACTTC
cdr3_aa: CASSTTAPTQYF

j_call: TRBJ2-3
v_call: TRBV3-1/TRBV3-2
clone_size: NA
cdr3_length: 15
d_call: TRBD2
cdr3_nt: TGTGCCAGCAGCCCCCCGGGACTAGCCTTCTATACGCAGTATTTT
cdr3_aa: CASSPPGLAFYTQYF

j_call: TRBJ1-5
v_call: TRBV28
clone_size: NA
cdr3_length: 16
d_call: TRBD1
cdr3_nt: TGTGCCAGCCGACGCTATTTGGGACAGGTTAATCAGCCCCAGCATTTT
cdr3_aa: CASRRYLGQVNQPQHF

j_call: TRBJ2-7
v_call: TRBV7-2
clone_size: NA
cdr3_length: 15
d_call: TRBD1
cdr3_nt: TGTGCCAGCAGCCCCGACAGGGGAAGAATCGGCGAGCAGTACTTC
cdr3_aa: CASSPDRGRIGEQYF

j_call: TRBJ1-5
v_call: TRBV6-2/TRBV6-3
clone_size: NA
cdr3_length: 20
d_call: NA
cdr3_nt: TGTGCCAGCAGTTACGCACACACCGGGACACAAAGTAGTTTCAATCAGCCCCAGCATTTT
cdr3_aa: CASSYAHTGTQSSFNQPQHF

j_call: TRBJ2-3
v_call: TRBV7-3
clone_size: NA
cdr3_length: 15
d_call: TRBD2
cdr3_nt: TGTGCCAGCAGCTTGCTAGCGGGAGGCCCGAATACGCAGTATTTT
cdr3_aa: CASSLLAGGPNTQYF

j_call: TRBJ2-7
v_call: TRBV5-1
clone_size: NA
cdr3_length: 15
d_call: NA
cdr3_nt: TGCGCCAGCAGCACACAGGGGGGGTCGGCCTACGAGCAGTACTTC
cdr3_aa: CASSTQGGSAYEQYF

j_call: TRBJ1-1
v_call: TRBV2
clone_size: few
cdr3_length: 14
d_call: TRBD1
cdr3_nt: TGTGCCACCTCCACACAGGGGTGGGACACTGAAGCTTTCTTT
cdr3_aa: CATSTQGWDTEAFF

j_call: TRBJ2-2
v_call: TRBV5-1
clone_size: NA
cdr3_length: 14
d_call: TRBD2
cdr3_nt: TGCGCCAGCAGCAAAGCGGGAAGCACCGGGGAGCTGTTTTTT
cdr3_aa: CASSKAGSTGELFF

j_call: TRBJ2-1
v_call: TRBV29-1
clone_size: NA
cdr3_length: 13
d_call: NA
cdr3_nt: TGCAGCGCCGGGTTTAGCTCCTACAATGAGCAGTTCTTC
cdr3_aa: CSAGFSSYNEQFF

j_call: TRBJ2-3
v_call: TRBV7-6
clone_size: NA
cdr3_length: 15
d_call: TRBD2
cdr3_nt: TGTGCCAGCAGCCCACTAGCGGGGATCACAGATACGCAGTATTTT
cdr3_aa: CASSPLAGITDTQYF

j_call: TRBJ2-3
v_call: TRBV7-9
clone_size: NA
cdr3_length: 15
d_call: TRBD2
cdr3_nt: TGTGCCAGCAGCCGGTTAGCGGGGTTCACAGATACGCAGTATTTT
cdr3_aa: CASSRLAGFTDTQYF

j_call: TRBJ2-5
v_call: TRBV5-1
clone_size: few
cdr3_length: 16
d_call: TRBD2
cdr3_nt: TGCGCCAGCAGTCGTATAGCGGGAGGGCCTCAGAAGACCCAGTACTTC
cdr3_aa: CASSRIAGGPQKTQYF

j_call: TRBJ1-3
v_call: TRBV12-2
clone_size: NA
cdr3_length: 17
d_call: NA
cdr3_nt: TGTGCAAGTCGCTCCTGGGGGCAGCCATGCTCTGGAAACACCATATATTTT
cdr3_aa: CASRSWGQPCSGNTIYF

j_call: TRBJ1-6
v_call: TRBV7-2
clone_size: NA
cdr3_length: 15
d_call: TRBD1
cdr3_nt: TGTGCCAGCAGCCATGAGGGACAGACTAATTCACCCCTCCACTTT
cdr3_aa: CASSHEGQTNSPLHF

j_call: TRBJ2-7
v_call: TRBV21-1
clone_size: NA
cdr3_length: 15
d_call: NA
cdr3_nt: TGTGCCAGCAGCAAAGTTGGTGGGGCCTCCTACGAGCAGTACTTC
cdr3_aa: CASSKVGGASYEQYF